This T cell receptor (beta chain) was sequenced during a study of blood T cell repertoires in COVID-19. On the study more broadly: The United States, Italy and Spain supplied acute and convalescent COVID-19 samples. In each case, the material was cDNA or gDNA derived from T cells, B-cell-depleted T cells, or PBMCs.

Germline V CDR1 and CDR2: SGHRS, YFSETQ. Trimming took off 1 base at V and 1 base at J, with 9 bases between the two ends. The CDR3 sequence is 14 residues long. Authors' methods: Amplification of reference gene primers was used by the study to estimate nucleated cell counts. TCRdb's table, derived via immunoSEQ multiplex PCR, lists solely in-frame clones and lacks some. V and J calls and clone size are copied from that table; D and trimming were computed from the DNA. Of 210,000 or so clones in the sample, roughly 81% were seen once. This clonotype originated in a woman aged 70-85 years with active or convalescent COVID-19. The chain uses TRBV5-1 and TRBJ2-7, with D perhaps TRBD1 (5 bases). Sequencing input: peripheral blood. CDR3 sequence: CASSLYAGSYEQYF. The DNA for the CDR3 is TGCGCCAGCAGCTTGTACGCAGGGTCCTACGAGCAGTACTTC.